This entry lists 28 T cell receptor beta chains sequenced from one sample in a study of cytomegalovirus exposure and HLA in healthy donors. The PCR employed 60 Vbeta primers together with 13 Jbeta primers. TCRdb keeps only in-frame clones here, not all; method: immunoSEQ multiplex PCR. The sample gives 150,000 to 200,000 clones, roughly 80% of which show up once; 7% to 9.5% is in the top ten. Sequencing used PBMCs. These receptors came from a male donor in good health and CMV-seropositive.

The chain employs TRBV6-5 and TRBJ1-6; tentative D call: TRBD1 (5 bases). Trimming removed 0 bases at V and 10 bases at J, with 13 bases between. Germline V gene lookup returns CDR1 MNHEY and CDR2 SVGAGI. This CDR3 spans 15 amino acids. CDR3 amino acids: CASSYSAREDSPLHF. CDR3 DNA sequence: TGTGCCAGCAGTTACTCGGCCAGGGAGGACTCACCCCTCCACTTT.

The gene calls are TRBV7-6 and TRBJ2-7, with TRBD1 as a possible D gene (6 bases). The germline CDR1 and CDR2 sequences are SGHVS and FNYEAQ. CDR3 length: 18 amino acids. Trimming left V 0 bases short and J 1 base short, with 19 bases between. CDR3 protein: CASSLADQTGHRSYEQYF. CDR3 nucleotides: TGTGCCAGCAGCTTAGCCGACCAAACAGGGCATCGGTCCTACGAGCAGTACTTC.

Details on this clone: Other DNA sequences in this sample translate to the same CDR3. J is TRBJ1-1 and V is TRBV30, with a weak D call TRBD1 (5 bases). The germline V and J ends were trimmed by 1 base and 8 bases, with 8 bases remaining between them. CDR1 is GTSNPN, CDR2 SVGIG, per germline (reference sequence). The CDR3 totals 11 residues. The DNA for the CDR3 is TGTGCCTGGAGTGCGCGGGACGAAGCTTTCTTT. Translation gives CAWSARDEAFF.

The chain recombines TRBV7-2 with TRBJ2-7; D gene uncertain. The length of the CDR3 is 11 residues. Trimming left V 5 bases short and J 2 bases short, with 4 bases between. Germline V gives CDR1 SGHTA, CDR2 FQGNSA. The CDR3 coding sequence is TGTGCCAGCAGCCCAGCCTACGAGCAGTACTTC. Its protein product is CASSPAYEQYF.

The chain has TRBV6-5 and TRBJ2-7, with 7 bases aligning to TRBD1. The J segment lost 4 bases and the V segment lost 6 bases, leaving 3 bases of the junction unmatched. Looked up from germline, CDR1 is MNHEY and CDR2 is SVGAGI. The CDR3 has 12 residues. The CDR3: CASSQGVYEQYF. The CDR3 DNA sequence: TGTGCCAGCAGCCAGGGGGTTTACGAGCAGTACTTC.

The rearrangement joins TRBV30 to TRBJ2-5, with 7 bases matching TRBD2. The CDR3 spans 14 residues. Unmatched junction bases numbered 6, after V lost 0 bases and J lost 5 bases. Germline CDR1 reads GTSNPN; CDR2 reads SVGIG (reference sequence). The CDR3 sequence is CAWSVISGVETQYF. DNA of the CDR3: TGTGCCTGGAGTGTAATCAGCGGGGTGGAGACCCAGTACTTC.

This sequence joins TRBV5-4 and TRBJ2-5; TRBD1 aligns across 9 bases. CDR1 and CDR2 (germline): SGHNT, YYREEE (reference sequence). After removal of 5 bases from V and 4 bases from J, the junction contained 9 bases not matched to a gene. CDR3 size: 15 residues. In DNA, the CDR3 is TGTGCCAGCAGATTCATGGGACAGGGTACAGAGACCCAGTACTTC. Amino acids: CASRFMGQGTETQYF.

A single count supports this clone. The chain's CDR3 is CASSQTGLNEKLFF. CDR3 sequence (DNA): TGTGCCAGCAGTCAGACAGGGCTTAATGAAAAACTGTTTTTT. The genes are TRBV2 and TRBJ1-4; 7 bases match TRBD1. The CDR3 covers 14 residues. Trimming cost V 5 bases and J 4 bases; bases outside gene matches: 4. CDR1 SNHLY and CDR2 FYNNEI come from the germline V gene.

This clone showed up just a few times. This chain joins TRBV6-1 and TRBJ1-1; weak D call: TRBD1 (5 bases). In germline, CDR1 is MNHNS, CDR2 SASEGT. The CDR3 covers 13 residues. Trimming removed 3 bases from V and 11 bases from J, with 16 bases in between. CDR3 in DNA: TGTGCCAGCAGTGATGCCCTTGGTGGGGGGGCTTTCTTT. Translating it yields CASSDALGGGAFF.

This clone has more than one count but fewer than ten. The chain is built from TRBV6-5 and TRBJ2-3, with a possible D match to TRBD2 (5 bases). The germline CDR1 and CDR2 sequences are MNHEY and SVGAGI. This CDR3 is built from 14 residues. V dropped 2 bases and J dropped 0 bases, with 6 bases sitting between them. The CDR3, as DNA: TGTGCCAGCAGTTACGAGGGTAGCACAGATACGCAGTATTTT. Translation: CASSYEGSTDTQYF.

The chain links TRBV5-4 to TRBJ2-1; the D gene is possibly TRBD2 (6 bases). The V gene lost 4 bases and the J gene lost 8 bases, with 16 bases spanning the gap. This CDR3 is 14 amino acids long. Germline CDR1 SGHNT, CDR2 YYREEE (reference sequence). CDR3 amino acids: CASSVALLADEQFF. The CDR3 DNA sequence: TGTGCCAGCAGCGTAGCATTACTAGCCGATGAGCAGTTCTTC.

The chain is built from TRBV6-5 and TRBJ1-3; the D is unclear. The CDR3 is made up of 14 amino acids. Germline CDR1 is MNHEY and CDR2 is SVGAGI. The V gene lost 0 bases and the J gene lost 0 bases, with 3 bases spanning the gap. The CDR3 DNA sequence: TGTGCCAGCAGTTACTCCAGCTCTGGAAACACCATATATTTT. Translating gives CASSYSSSGNTIYF.

The gene calls are TRBV27 and TRBJ2-7; 7 bases align to TRBD2. V lost 4 bases and J lost 5; bases outside the gene matches: 11. Germline CDR1 is MNHEY and CDR2 is SMNVEV (reference sequence). The CDR3 is 15 amino acids. Here the CDR3 DNA reads TGTGCCAGCAGTTCCCCCGGCGGGAGTAACGACGAGCAGTACTTC. It specifies CASSSPGGSNDEQYF.

The CDR3 spells CASSSTGARQPQHF. CDR3 sequence (DNA): TGTGCCAGCAGCTCTACAGGGGCGAGGCAGCCCCAGCATTTT. The chain links TRBV11-2 to TRBJ1-5; TRBD1 matches 7 bases. The CDR3 is 14 amino acids. Per the germline V gene, CDR1 is SGHAT and CDR2 is FQNNGV. V dropped 4 bases and J dropped 7; count of bases not matched to a gene: 7.

This chain connects TRBV28 to TRBJ1-2, with D possibly being TRBD1 (6 bases). The CDR3 is 14 amino acids. V gave up 5 bases and J gave up 7 bases, with 17 bases separating them. CDR1 is MDHEN, CDR2 SYDVKM, per germline. CDR3 bases: TGTGCCAGCAGTCGGGGGGGCCCTATTATTGGCTACACCTTC. Its protein product is CASSRGGPIIGYTF.

CDR3 bases: TGTGCCACTGCAGTGTACAATGAGCAGTTCTTC. Its protein is CATAVYNEQFF. The genes are TRBV19 and TRBJ2-1; D remains ambiguous. CDR3 size: 11 residues. The germline gives CDR1 LNHDA, CDR2 SQIVND (reference sequence). V shed 10 bases and J shed 4 bases, with 8 bases lying between them.

The chain joins TRBV11-2 to TRBJ1-1; 7 nucleotides agree with TRBD1. With 5 bases clipped from V and 1 base from J, the junction kept 7 bases outside the gene matches. The CDR3 consists of 15 residues. The V gene's germline CDR1 is SGHAT and CDR2 FQNNGV. CDR3 region: CASSPRQGPNTEAFF. CDR3 coding DNA: TGTGCCAGCAGCCCGAGACAGGGACCGAACACTGAAGCTTTCTTT.

The V call is TRBV9, the J call TRBJ2-1, with 8 bases matching TRBD2. Germline values: CDR1 SGDLS, CDR2 YYNGEE. V lost 0 bases, J lost 5 bases, and 4 bases stayed unmatched. The CDR3 contains 15 residues. The CDR3 DNA follows: TGTGCCAGCAGCGTAGGGCTAGCGGGTAACAATGAGCAGTTCTTC. Its translation is CASSVGLAGNNEQFF.

This clone occurred a few times. DNA of the CDR3: TGTGCCAGCAGCTTAGGGCCAGGGGAAGGGTACGAGCAGTACTTC. As protein: CASSLGPGEGYEQYF. J is TRBJ2-7 and V is TRBV11-2; perhaps TRBD1 as D (6 bases). The CDR3 extends over 15 amino acids. Looked up from germline, CDR1 is SGHAT and CDR2 is FQNNGV. V was clipped by 1 base and J by 4 bases, with 14 bases between them.

The CDR3 loop reads CASSFLRTGAYQPQHF. CDR3 coding DNA: TGTGCCAGCAGCTTTCTAAGGACAGGGGCCTATCAGCCCCAGCATTTT. The chain joins TRBV9 to TRBJ1-5, with 9 bases fitting TRBD1. Germline trimming cut 4 bases from V and 5 bases from J; bases unmatched to any gene: 10. CDR1 and CDR2 from the germline V gene are SGDLS and YYNGEE. This CDR3 region has 16 residues.

The V call is TRBV7-9, the J call TRBJ1-1, with a tentative D call TRBD1 (5 bases). CDR3 length: 13 residues. Germline CDR1 reads SEHNR; CDR2 reads FQNEAQ (reference sequence). V lost 4 bases, J lost 5 bases, and 11 bases lay in between. CDR3 amino acids: CASSYPGGTEAFF. The DNA of the CDR3 is TGTGCCAGCAGCTACCCCGGGGGGACTGAAGCTTTCTTT.

V usage is TRBV5-1 and J usage is TRBJ2-7, with 7 bases lining up with TRBD2. The CDR3 consists of 15 residues. CDR1 and CDR2 from the germline V gene are SGHRS and YFSETQ. The ends lost 4 bases at V and 3 bases at J; junction bases unmatched: 10. The CDR3 is CASSLVGGRLYEQYF. The CDR3, as DNA: TGCGCCAGCAGCCTGGTGGGCGGGAGACTCTACGAGCAGTACTTC.

This chain connects TRBV10-1 to TRBJ2-3; TRBD2 matches 9 bases. This CDR3 has 16 amino acids. With 3 bases clipped from V and 2 bases from J, the junction kept 6 bases outside the gene matches. Germline CDR1 is WNHNN and CDR2 is SYGVQD (reference sequence). The CDR3: CASSDRAGGHTDTQYF. CDR3 coding DNA: TGCGCCAGCAGTGATCGAGCGGGAGGCCACACAGATACGCAGTATTTT.

In its sample, this clone was seen a few times. This chain links TRBV5-1 with TRBJ1-1; 12 positions agree with TRBD1. Losses at the gene ends were 7 bases for V and 2 bases for J; bases not matched to a gene: 12. The CDR3 has 17 residues. CDR1 and CDR2 from the germline V gene are SGHRS and YFSETQ. CDR3 coding DNA: TGCGCCAGCTCGTCACCGGGACAGGGGGCCAGAAACACTGAAGCTTTCTTT. Amino acids: CASSSPGQGARNTEAFF.

The chain carries TRBV9 and TRBJ2-7, with 8 bases matching TRBD2. J gave up 0 bases and V 4 bases, and 9 bases lay outside the gene matches. This CDR3 is built from 16 residues. Looked up from germline, CDR1 is SGDLS and CDR2 is YYNGEE. CDR3 protein: CASSPYPRGASYEQYF. The CDR3 DNA reads as TGTGCCAGCAGCCCCTACCCGCGGGGGGCCTCCTACGAGCAGTACTTC. Full variable domain (outside the CDR3, taken from reference TRBV9 and TRBJ2-7): DSGVTQTPKHLITATGQRVTLRCSPRSGDLSVYWYQQSLDQGLQFLIQYYNGEERAKGNILERFSAQQFPDLHSELNLSSLELGDSALYFCASSPYPRGASYEQYFGPGTRLTVT.

This chain connects TRBV9 to TRBJ1-4, with D hard to call. Trimming pared 0 bases from V and 12 bases from J, leaving 12 bases between. CDR1 and CDR2 (germline): SGDLS, YYNGEE. The CDR3 length is 13 residues. The CDR3 DNA reads TGTGCCAGCAGCGTAGAAGACAAGCGGCAACTGTTTTTT. Translation gives CASSVEDKRQLFF.

This clone was recorded a few times. This rearrangement joins TRBV6-1 to TRBJ1-2; no clear D. Trimming left V 2 bases short and J 5 bases short, with 12 bases between. CDR3 length equals 14 residues. Germline CDR1 is MNHNS and CDR2 is SASEGT. The CDR3: CASSESRVHYGYTF. The DNA for the CDR3 is TGTGCCAGCAGTGAATCGAGGGTACATTATGGCTACACCTTC.

The chain combines TRBV7-9 with TRBJ1-2, with TRBD1 identical over 9 bases. Looked up from germline, CDR1 is SEHNR and CDR2 is FQNEAQ (reference sequence). This CDR3 has 15 residues. With V trimmed by 1 base and J by 4 bases, 4 bases remained unmatched. CDR3 amino acids: CASSLETGGSYGYTF. In nucleotides, the CDR3 is TGTGCCAGCAGCTTAGAGACAGGGGGTTCCTATGGCTACACCTTC.